One T cell receptor beta chain is described in this entry. These data originate in a study of tissue T cells after allogeneic stem cell transplantation. Sequenced by immunoSEQ multiplex PCR; TCRdb stores in-frame clones only, minus some. Among more than 6,500 clones listed, roughly 60% were seen once. V gave up 4 bases and J gave up 5 bases, with 11 bases separating them. Per germline, CDR1 MNHNS and CDR2 SASEGT. The CDR3 consists of 13 residues. The sample in question was duodenum tissue, obtained at autopsy. This chain uses TRBV6-1 with TRBJ1-1; the D gene is possibly TRBD1 (6 bases). The receptor was derived from a female donor older than 55 with lung cancer. The CDR3 here is CASSAQGRTEAFF. The CDR3 DNA reads TGTGCCAGCAGTGCCCAGGGGAGGACTGAAGCTTTCTTT.